The clone carrying this T cell receptor (beta chain) was seen only a few times. What it binds is unknown. These data come from a study of T-cell reconstitution after alpha-beta-depleted transplantation in children. Whole-study results and caveats: In patients about two months after transplant, alpha-beta T cells reportedly arose from several hundred expanded graft clones.

This CDR3 region has 16 residues. V lost 3 bases to trimming and J lost 3 bases, with 18 bases between them. Germline lookup yields CDR1 MDHEN and CDR2 SYDVKM. Researchers prepared the TCRbeta library using unique molecular identifiers, the study reports. TCRdb re-called the PCR reads with MiXCR, one entry per CDR3 protein. The table has approximately 490,000 distinct CDR3 sequences, about 10% seen once. The chain employs TRBV28 and TRBJ2-7; possible D gene TRBD2, 6 bases. Source: PBMCs, taken before TCRalphabeta/CD19-depleted stem cell transplant. This clonotype originated in a child under 10 years old with inherited bone marrow failure, due to receive a stem cell transplant. CDR3 sequence reads: CASSFKAGLANYEQYF. The CDR3 DNA follows: TGTGCCAGCAGTTTCAAGGCGGGACTCGCTAACTACGAGCAGTACTTC. Full variable domain (rest looked up from reference TRBV28 and TRBJ2-7): DVKVTQSSRYLVKRTGEKVFLECVQDMDHENMFWYRQDPGLGLRLIYFSYDVKMKEKGDIPEGYSVSREKKERFSLILESASTNQTSMYLCASSFKAGLANYEQYFGPGTRLTVT.